Below, 31 T cell receptor beta chains from the same sample are listed, as sequenced in a study of early T cells in non-severe SARS-CoV-2 infection (dated by TCRdb to 2020 to 2022). Libraries were made using 5' RACE. The instrument was a NextSeq 500. TCRdb reran the public reads through fastp at Q25 and MiXCR, keeping productive beta chains. For every CDR3 protein sequence, its rows merge into one entry that carries the most common genes and DNA. The sample table shows approximately 75,000 distinct CDR3 sequences, and approximately 4.5% are seen once. The top ten clonotypes cover roughly 3.4% of the sample. Here the sequenced sample was whole blood, taken at baseline. Receptors originate from an adult who was a healthcare worker with PCR-confirmed SARS-CoV-2 infection or an uninfected control (not recorded which). The donor label of this sample is uncertain.

This clonotype was counted only a few times. This chain joins TRBV5-1 and TRBJ1-1, with 7 bases lining up with TRBD1. The CDR3 length is 14 residues. The V and J ends lost 4 bases and 0 bases, in that order; junction bases with no gene match: 3. The germline V gene encodes CDR1 SGHRS and CDR2 YFSETQ. Written as DNA, the CDR3 is TGCGCCAGCAGCCGGGACAGTTTGAACACTGAAGCTTTCTTT. Residues: CASSRDSLNTEAFF.

At least ten counts were recorded for this clonotype. The rearrangement joins TRBV19 to TRBJ2-3; D may be TRBD1 (6 bases). The CDR3 extends over 14 amino acids. V was trimmed by 6 bases and J by 0 bases, leaving 10 bases between them. The V gene's germline CDR1 is LNHDA and CDR2 SQIVND (reference sequence). Written as DNA, the CDR3 is TGTGCCAGTAGGGGGGCAGCCAGCACAGATACGCAGTATTTT. This translates into CASRGAASTDTQYF.

This chain connects TRBV10-2 to TRBJ1-5; TRBD1 agrees at 7 bases. CDR3 size: 13 residues. The V segment lost 8 bases and the J segment 2 bases; nucleotides outside the gene matches: 3. Germline CDR1 is WSHSY and CDR2 is SAAADI. This chain's CDR3 is CASGTVGNQPQHF. Written as DNA, the CDR3 is TGCGCCAGCGGGACAGTGGGCAATCAGCCCCAGCATTTT.

At least ten counts were recorded for this clonotype. The chain uses TRBV5-8 and TRBJ2-7; D remains ambiguous. With 7 bases removed from V and 3 bases from J, the gap between germline ends came to 8 bases. Looked up from germline, CDR1 is SGHTS and CDR2 is YDEGEE. CDR3 length equals 11 residues. CDR3 amino acids: CASQPFYEQYF. CDR3 nucleotide sequence: TGTGCCAGCCAGCCCTTCTACGAGCAGTACTTC.

In its sample, this clonotype was seen many times. The chain employs TRBV6-5 and TRBJ1-3; D is possibly TRBD1 (5 bases). V lost 5 bases, J lost 9 bases, and 29 bases lay in between. The CDR3 spans 18 residues. In germline, CDR1 is MNHEY, CDR2 SVGAGI. The CDR3 DNA is TGTGCCAGCAGTCGGGGCTCCACCGGGACGAAGGCTGCGGGCACCATATATTTT. Its protein is CASSRGSTGTKAAGTIYF.

The chain links TRBV14 to TRBJ2-3; the D is unclear. This CDR3 is 12 amino acids long. CDR1 and CDR2 from the germline V gene are SGHDN and FVKESK. Trimming took off 6 bases at V and 9 bases at J, with 13 bases between the two ends. The CDR3 sequence is CASRRRQFTQYF. Here the CDR3 DNA reads TGTGCCAGCAGAAGAAGGCAGTTCACGCAGTATTTT.

This clonotype was counted only a few times. The chain carries TRBV7-2 and TRBJ2-3; 7 bases align to TRBD2. After removal of 1 base from V and 6 bases from J, the junction contained 4 bases not matched to a gene. CDR3 size: 14 residues. CDR1 and CDR2 from the germline V gene are SGHTA and FQGNSA. The CDR3 bases are TGTGCCAGCAGCTTAGGGGCGGGGGTTGATACGCAGTATTTT. Protein sequence: CASSLGAGVDTQYF.

This clonotype has at least ten counts. V gene TRBV7-8 combines with J gene TRBJ2-5, with TRBD2 matching 8 bases. J gave up 2 bases and V 5 bases, and 4 bases lay outside the gene matches. The CDR3 has 14 residues. Germline V gene lookup returns CDR1 SGHVS and CDR2 FQNEAQ. The DNA for the CDR3 is TGTGCCAGCAGCCCCGAGCGGGGGCAAGAGACCCAGTACTTC. This sequence encodes CASSPERGQETQYF.

This clonotype showed up just a few times. DNA of the CDR3: TGTGCCAGTAGCAAAGGAGGGAGAGAAGAGACCCAGTACTTC. Its translation is CASSKGGREETQYF. The genes are TRBV19 and TRBJ2-5, with TRBD2 as a possible D gene (6 bases). V was pared by 6 bases and J by 3 bases, with 14 bases between. CDR3 size: 14 residues. Germline assignment: CDR1 LNHDA and CDR2 SQIVND (reference sequence).

The table lists this clonotype with many counts. The chain is built from TRBV5-5 and TRBJ2-1, with D possibly matching TRBD1 (6 bases). V lost 5 bases and J 10 bases, leaving 13 bases between the germline ends. Per germline, CDR1 SGHKS and CDR2 YYEKEE (reference sequence). The CDR3 runs 12 residues. CDR3 nucleotides: TGTGCCAGCAGGAGGGGGTTAGGGGAGCAGTTCTTC. Amino acid sequence: CASRRGLGEQFF.

This clonotype was seen more than once but under ten times. The chain has TRBV19 and TRBJ2-3, with 7 bases identical to TRBD2. Trimming cost V 1 base and J 2 bases; bases outside gene matches: 9. Germline V gene data show CDR1 as LNHDA and CDR2 as SQIVND (reference sequence). The CDR3 contains 17 residues. CDR3 region: CASSIAVGGGLTDTQYF. Written as DNA, the CDR3 is TGTGCCAGTAGTATAGCAGTCGGCGGGGGACTCACAGATACGCAGTATTTT.

This clonotype was counted many times. The chain joins TRBV20-1 to TRBJ2-7; the match to TRBD1 covers 9 bases. CDR3 size: 18 residues. Germline V lookup: CDR1 DFQATT, CDR2 SNEGSKA (reference sequence). V dropped 3 bases and J dropped 0; count of bases not matched to a gene: 15. CDR3 amino acids: CSASNRDRVGSHSYEQYF. As DNA, the CDR3 is TGCAGTGCTAGTAACCGGGACAGGGTAGGATCCCACTCCTACGAGCAGTACTTC.

This clonotype was seen ten or more times. The rearrangement uses TRBV6-5 and TRBJ1-1; D may be TRBD1 (5 bases). The V end lost 1 base, the J end lost 0 bases, and 15 bases lay between the germline ends. Per the germline V gene, CDR1 is MNHEY and CDR2 is SVGAGI. The CDR3 runs to 17 residues. The CDR3: CASSYWDYGDLNTEAFF. CDR3 coding DNA: TGTGCCAGCAGTTACTGGGATTACGGGGACTTGAACACTGAAGCTTTCTTT.

This clonotype was counted many times. The chain employs TRBV11-2 and TRBJ2-1; possibly TRBD1 for D (6 bases). The CDR3 is 15 amino acids. Germline V gene data show CDR1 as SGHAT and CDR2 as FQNNGV. Trimming took 5 bases from V and 3 from J, leaving 14 bases between them. As DNA, the CDR3 is TGTGCCAGCAGCGACGAACAGGGTGGCTACAATGAGCAGTTCTTC. Translating gives CASSDEQGGYNEQFF.

The chain combines TRBV7-2 with TRBJ2-1, with D tentatively TRBD1 (6 bases). V gave up 1 base and J gave up 4 bases, with 14 bases separating them. Looked up from germline, CDR1 is SGHTA and CDR2 is FQGNSA. This CDR3 has 16 residues. CDR3 nucleotide sequence: TGTGCCAGCAGCTTAGGTCCGGGACAACCGTACAATGAGCAGTTCTTC. Encoded protein: CASSLGPGQPYNEQFF.

The genes are TRBV5-4 and TRBJ2-3, with 9 positions matching TRBD1. The CDR3 runs 15 residues. The germline V gene encodes CDR1 SGHNT and CDR2 YYREEE (reference sequence). The J segment lost 3 bases and the V segment lost 4 bases, leaving 6 bases of the junction unmatched. The CDR3 sequence: CASSTGQGNTDTQYF. CDR3 bases: TGTGCCAGCAGCACCGGACAGGGGAATACAGATACGCAGTATTTT.

This clonotype was picked up a small number of times. The chain joins TRBV3-1 to TRBJ2-5, with D perhaps TRBD2 (5 bases). This CDR3 is 15 amino acids long. Germline loops: CDR1 LGHDT, CDR2 YNNKEL (reference sequence). V was pared by 0 bases and J by 1 base, with 9 bases between. The CDR3 sequence is CASSQDPGGQETQYF. The CDR3 coding sequence is TGTGCCAGCAGCCAAGACCCCGGAGGCCAAGAGACCCAGTACTTC.

V is TRBV20-1 and J is TRBJ1-6, with D perhaps matching TRBD1 (5 bases). Germline V gene data show CDR1 as DFQATT and CDR2 as SNEGSKA (reference sequence). The CDR3 has 15 amino acids. With 3 bases removed from V and 3 bases from J, the gap between germline ends came to 12 bases. This chain's CDR3 is CSARGVTVYNSPLHF. CDR3 sequence (DNA): TGCAGTGCTAGGGGGGTAACAGTCTATAATTCACCCCTCCACTTT.

This clonotype has ten or more counts. The rearrangement joins TRBV6-6 to TRBJ2-3, with a possible D match to TRBD2 (7 bases). This CDR3 is 15 amino acids long. V lost 5 bases, J lost 5 bases, and 17 bases lay in between. From germline, CDR1 is MNHNY and CDR2 SVGAGI (reference sequence). The CDR3 sequence is CASSRGGGVGDTQYF. The CDR3 DNA reads as TGTGCCAGCAGTAGGGGAGGGGGAGTTGGAGATACGCAGTATTTT.

At least ten counts were recorded for this clonotype. This chain connects TRBV20-1 to TRBJ2-3; 13 positions agree with TRBD2. The junction had 5 bases not matched to a gene; V was cut back by 3 bases and J by 2 bases. There are 16 residues in the CDR3. Per the germline V gene, CDR1 is DFQATT and CDR2 is SNEGSKA (reference sequence). Written as DNA, the CDR3 is TGCAGTGCTAGTCTGACTAGCGGGGGGATCACAGATACGCAGTATTTT. Its translation: CSASLTSGGITDTQYF.

This clonotype appeared a few times. The chain carries TRBV20-1 and TRBJ1-2, with no clear D. Trimming removed 1 base at V and 4 bases at J, with 7 bases between. Looked up from germline, CDR1 is DFQATT and CDR2 is SNEGSKA (reference sequence). The CDR3 totals 12 residues. The CDR3 nucleotides are TGCAGTGCTAGAGTCACAGCCTATGGCTACACCTTC. Translated: CSARVTAYGYTF.

This clonotype was counted at least ten times. The rearrangement links TRBV11-2 to TRBJ2-7; 11 nucleotides match TRBD1. V shed 5 bases, J shed 4 bases, and the junction held 1 base outside the gene matches. Germline CDR1 reads SGHAT; CDR2 reads FQNNGV. The CDR3 spans 13 residues. The CDR3 coding sequence is TGTGCCAGCAGCCGGGACAGGGGGTACGAGCAGTACTTC. Amino acid sequence: CASSRDRGYEQYF.

At least ten counts were recorded for this clonotype. The chain joins TRBV6-2 or TRBV6-3 to TRBJ2-1, with 7 bases lining up with TRBD2. V lost 1 base to trimming and J lost 5 bases; unmatched junction nucleotides: 5. The CDR3 contains 15 residues. Germline V CDR1 and CDR2: MNHEY, SVGEGT. The DNA of the CDR3 is TGTGCCAGCAGTTACTGGCGGGGGAGCGACAATGAGCAGTTCTTC. This codes for CASSYWRGSDNEQFF.

This clonotype has a handful of counts. The genes are TRBV29-1 and TRBJ1-5; TRBD1 aligns across 8 bases. Germline values: CDR1 SQVTM, CDR2 ANQGSEA. With V trimmed by 6 bases and J by 5 bases, 12 bases remained unmatched. The CDR3 has 15 amino acids. The CDR3 DNA reads TGCAGCGTCTCGTCAGGCGACAGGGGCTATCAGCCCCAGCATTTT. This codes for CSVSSGDRGYQPQHF. Combining the CDR3 with reference TRBV29-1 and TRBJ1-5 gives the whole variable domain SAVISQKPSRDICQRGTSLTIQCQVDSQVTMMFWYRQQPGQSLTLIATANQGSEATYESGFVIDKFPISRPNLTFSTLTVSNMSPEDSSIYLCSVSSGDRGYQPQHFGDGTRLSIL.

This clonotype was counted at least ten times. This chain uses TRBV7-6 with TRBJ2-7, with D perhaps assigned TRBD1 or TRBD2 (6 bases each). CDR3 size: 15 residues. The V gene lost 4 bases and the J gene lost 0 bases, with 13 bases spanning the gap. Germline-derived CDR1 and CDR2 are SGHVS and FNYEAQ. As DNA, the CDR3 is TGTGCCAGCAGCTCCCTTCGGGGGCGCTCCTACGAGCAGTACTTC. Translation: CASSSLRGRSYEQYF.

This clonotype turned up a few times. The chain carries TRBV7-2 and TRBJ1-1, with a weak D call TRBD1 (6 bases). The ends were cut back, 8 bases at V and 1 base at J, with 23 bases in the middle. The germline V gene has CDR1 SGHTA and CDR2 FQGNSA. The CDR3 covers 17 residues. The CDR3 is CASRSYGSGEGNTEAFF. The CDR3 DNA sequence: TGTGCCAGCCGCTCGTACGGGTCAGGGGAAGGGAACACTGAAGCTTTCTTT.

This sequence joins TRBV6-2 or TRBV6-3 and TRBJ2-5; unclear D gene. CDR1 is MNHEY, CDR2 SVGEGT, per germline. The CDR3 totals 12 residues. The germline V and J ends were trimmed by 4 bases and 3 bases, with 6 bases remaining between them. CDR3 sequence: CASSSAEETQYF. The CDR3 coding sequence is TGTGCCAGCAGTTCCGCGGAAGAGACCCAGTACTTC.

This clonotype was counted only a few times. The chain has TRBV29-1 and TRBJ1-1; possibly TRBD1 for D (6 bases). Germline loops: CDR1 SQVTM, CDR2 ANQGSEA. CDR3 length: 13 amino acids. Between the trimmed V and J ends, which lost 4 bases and 0 bases, there was a span of 9 bases. CDR3: CSVGTVMNTEAFF. CDR3 DNA: TGCAGCGTTGGGACAGTTATGAACACTGAAGCTTTCTTT.

Only a few counts were recorded for this clonotype. V usage is TRBV6-6 and J usage is TRBJ2-4; TRBD2 agrees at 8 bases. Trimming removed 6 bases from V and 8 bases from J; junction bases left unmatched: 9. CDR1 and CDR2 (germline): MNHNY, SVGAGI (reference sequence). The CDR3 loop spans 14 amino acids. CDR3 sequence reads: CASSQAGVEDIQYF. The CDR3 region has the DNA TGTGCCAGCAGCCAAGCGGGGGTAGAGGACATTCAGTACTTC.

The V and J genes are TRBV6-4 and TRBJ2-2; the match to TRBD1 covers 8 bases. CDR3 size: 16 residues. With V trimmed by 6 bases and J by 4 bases, 10 bases remained unmatched. Per germline, CDR1 MRHNA and CDR2 SNTAGT. In DNA form, the CDR3 reads TGTGCCAGCAGCGAGACAGGGGCCGGGGTCACCGGGGAGCTGTTTTTT. Its protein is CASSETGAGVTGELFF.

The chain is built from TRBV5-1 and TRBJ1-1; no clear D. Trimming left V 5 bases short and J 0 bases short, with 8 bases between. Per the germline V gene, CDR1 is SGHRS and CDR2 is YFSETQ. The CDR3 totals 13 residues. CDR3 region: CASSALMNTEAFF. CDR3 in DNA: TGCGCCAGCAGTGCGTTGATGAACACTGAAGCTTTCTTT. Full variable domain (outside the CDR3, taken from reference TRBV5-1 and TRBJ1-1): KAGVTQTPRYLIKTRGQQVTLSCSPISGHRSVSWYQQTPGQGLQFLFEYFSETQRNKGNFPGRFSGRQFSNSRSEMNVSTLELGDSALYLCASSALMNTEAFFGQGTRLTVV.